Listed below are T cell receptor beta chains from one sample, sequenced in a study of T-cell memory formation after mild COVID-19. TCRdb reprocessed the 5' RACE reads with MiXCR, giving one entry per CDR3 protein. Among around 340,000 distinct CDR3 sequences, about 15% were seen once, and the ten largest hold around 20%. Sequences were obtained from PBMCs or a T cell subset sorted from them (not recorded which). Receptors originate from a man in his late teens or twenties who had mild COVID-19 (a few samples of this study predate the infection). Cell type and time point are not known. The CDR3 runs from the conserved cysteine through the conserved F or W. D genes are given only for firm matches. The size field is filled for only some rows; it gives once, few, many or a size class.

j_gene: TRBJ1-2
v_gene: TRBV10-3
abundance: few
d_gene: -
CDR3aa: CASTGPKTGDFYGYTF
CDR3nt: TGTGCCAGCACCGGACCCAAGACAGGTGATTTCTATGGCTACACCTTC

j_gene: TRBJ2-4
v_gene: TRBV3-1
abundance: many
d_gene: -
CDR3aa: CASSQEWLAKNIQYF
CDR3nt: TGTGCCAGCAGCCAAGAATGGCTAGCCAAAAACATTCAGTACTTC

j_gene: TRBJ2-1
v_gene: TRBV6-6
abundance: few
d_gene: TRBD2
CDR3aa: CASSYSTGRGNEQFF
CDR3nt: TGTGCCAGCAGTTACTCGACTGGGAGGGGCAATGAGCAGTTCTTC

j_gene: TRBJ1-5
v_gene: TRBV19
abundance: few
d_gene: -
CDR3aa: CASSTWARGNQPQHF
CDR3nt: TGTGCCAGTAGCACTTGGGCGAGGGGGAATCAGCCCCAGCATTTT

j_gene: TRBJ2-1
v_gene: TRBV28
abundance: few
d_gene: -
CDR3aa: CASSLYQGYNEQFF
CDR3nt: TGTGCCAGCAGTTTATACCAGGGCTACAATGAGCAGTTCTTC

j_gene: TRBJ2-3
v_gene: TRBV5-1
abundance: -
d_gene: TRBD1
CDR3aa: CASSLRTGEADTQYF
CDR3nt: TGCGCCAGCAGCTTAAGGACAGGGGAGGCAGATACGCAGTATTTT

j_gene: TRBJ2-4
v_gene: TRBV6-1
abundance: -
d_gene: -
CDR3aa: CASSDEAGAGNIQYF
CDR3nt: TGTGCCAGCAGTGATGAAGCCGGGGCAGGAAACATTCAGTACTTC

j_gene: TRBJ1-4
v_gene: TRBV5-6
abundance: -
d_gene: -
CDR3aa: CASSLDAGVGEKLFF
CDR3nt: TGTGCCAGCAGCTTGGACGCAGGGGTGGGCGAAAAACTGTTTTTT

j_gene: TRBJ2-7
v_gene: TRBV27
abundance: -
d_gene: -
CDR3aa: CASSPSTGRVYEQYF
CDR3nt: TGTGCCAGCAGTCCGTCGACAGGGAGGGTTTACGAGCAGTACTTC

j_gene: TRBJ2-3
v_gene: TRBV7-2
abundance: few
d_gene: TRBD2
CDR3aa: CASSSWLVAGGSTDTQYF
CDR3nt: TGTGCCAGCAGCTCGTGGTTAGTAGCGGGGGGGAGCACAGATACGCAGTATTTT

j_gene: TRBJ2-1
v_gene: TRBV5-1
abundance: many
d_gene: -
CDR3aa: CASSLAEFSYNEQFF
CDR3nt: TGCGCCAGCAGCTTGGCGGAATTTTCCTACAATGAGCAGTTCTTC

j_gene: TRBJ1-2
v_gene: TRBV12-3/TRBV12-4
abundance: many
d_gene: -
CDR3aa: CASSWTVNYGYTF
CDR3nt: TGTGCCAGCAGTTGGACAGTTAACTATGGCTACACCTTC

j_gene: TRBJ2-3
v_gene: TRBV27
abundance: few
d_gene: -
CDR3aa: CASSRQGQDTQYF
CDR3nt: TGTGCCAGCAGTCGGCAGGGACAAGATACGCAGTATTTT

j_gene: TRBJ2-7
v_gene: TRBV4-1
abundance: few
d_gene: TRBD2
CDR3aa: CASSQLLYSGGRSYEQYF
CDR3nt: TGCGCCAGCAGCCAACTCCTCTATAGCGGGGGACGCTCCTACGAGCAGTACTTC

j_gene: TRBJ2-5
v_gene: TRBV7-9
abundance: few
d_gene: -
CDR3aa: CASSSHRGGVVTQYF
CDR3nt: TGTGCCAGCAGCTCTCACAGGGGCGGGGTCGTGACCCAGTACTTC

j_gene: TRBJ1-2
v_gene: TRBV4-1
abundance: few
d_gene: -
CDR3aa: CASSQGMNSYGYTF
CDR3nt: TGCGCCAGCAGCCAGGGCATGAATAGCTATGGCTACACCTTC

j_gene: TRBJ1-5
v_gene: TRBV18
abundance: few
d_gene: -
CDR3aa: CASSLTYGSDQPQHF
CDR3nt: TGTGCCAGCTCACTCACTTACGGGTCGGATCAGCCCCAGCATTTT

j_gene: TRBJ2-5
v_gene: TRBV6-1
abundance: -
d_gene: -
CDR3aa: CASSDNDRFQETQYF
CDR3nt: TGTGCCAGCAGTGATAACGACCGGTTCCAAGAGACCCAGTACTTC

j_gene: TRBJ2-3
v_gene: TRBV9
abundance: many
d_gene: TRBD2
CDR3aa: CASSVVAGSTDTQYF
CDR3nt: TGTGCCAGCAGCGTGGTAGCGGGGAGCACAGATACGCAGTATTTT

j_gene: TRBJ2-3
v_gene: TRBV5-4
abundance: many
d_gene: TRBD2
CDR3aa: CASSQPGLAGGRDTQYF
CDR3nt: TGTGCCAGCAGTCAACCGGGACTAGCGGGGGGGCGAGATACGCAGTATTTT

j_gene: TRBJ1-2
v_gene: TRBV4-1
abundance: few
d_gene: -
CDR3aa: CASSPPAGVYGYTF
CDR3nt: TGCGCCAGCAGCCCCCCCGCGGGGGTCTATGGCTACACCTTC

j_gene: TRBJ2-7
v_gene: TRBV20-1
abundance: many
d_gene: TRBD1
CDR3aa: CSAGRGTNEQYF
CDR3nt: TGCAGTGCCGGCAGGGGGACCAACGAGCAGTACTTC

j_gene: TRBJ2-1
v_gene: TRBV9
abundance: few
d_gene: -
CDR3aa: CASSSLANEQFF
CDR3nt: TGTGCCAGCAGCTCCCTGGCCAATGAGCAGTTCTTC

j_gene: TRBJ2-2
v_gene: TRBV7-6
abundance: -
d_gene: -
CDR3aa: CASSFLEAGTGELFF
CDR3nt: TGTGCCAGCAGCTTTTTGGAGGCGGGCACCGGGGAGCTGTTTTTT

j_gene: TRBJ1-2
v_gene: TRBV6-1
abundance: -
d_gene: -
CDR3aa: CASSERTGYGYTF
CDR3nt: TGTGCCAGCAGTGAAAGGACCGGGTATGGCTACACCTTC

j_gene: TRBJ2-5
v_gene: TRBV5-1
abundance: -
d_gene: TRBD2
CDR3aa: CASSLFERGQETQYF
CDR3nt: TGCGCCAGCAGCTTGTTTGAGCGGGGCCAAGAGACCCAGTACTTC

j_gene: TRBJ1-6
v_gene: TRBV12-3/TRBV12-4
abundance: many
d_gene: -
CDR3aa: CASSLRDPRDSPLHF
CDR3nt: TGTGCCAGCAGCCTTCGGGACCCTAGGGACTCACCCCTCCACTTT

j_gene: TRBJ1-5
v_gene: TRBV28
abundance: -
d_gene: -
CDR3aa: CASRFHPGVLNQPQHF
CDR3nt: TGTGCCAGCAGATTCCACCCGGGGGTTCTCAATCAGCCCCAGCATTTT

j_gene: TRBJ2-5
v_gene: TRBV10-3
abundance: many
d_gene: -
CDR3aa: CAISDWSEQETQYF
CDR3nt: TGTGCCATCAGTGACTGGTCAGAACAAGAGACCCAGTACTTC

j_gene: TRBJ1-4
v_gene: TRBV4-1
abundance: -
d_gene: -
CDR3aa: CASSPEAGSEKLFF
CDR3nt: TGCGCCAGCAGCCCGGAGGCGGGATCAGAAAAACTGTTTTTT

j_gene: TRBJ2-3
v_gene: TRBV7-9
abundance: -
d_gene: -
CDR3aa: CASSQSGGQDTDTQYF
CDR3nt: TGTGCCAGCAGCCAATCGGGGGGACAGGACACAGATACGCAGTATTTT

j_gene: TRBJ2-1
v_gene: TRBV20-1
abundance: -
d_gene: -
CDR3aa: CSARFSGSYNEQFF
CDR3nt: TGCAGTGCTAGGTTTAGCGGCTCCTACAATGAGCAGTTCTTC

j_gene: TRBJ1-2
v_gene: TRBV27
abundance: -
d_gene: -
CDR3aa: CASRSLGPYGYTF
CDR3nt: TGTGCCAGCCGATCTTTGGGCCCCTATGGCTACACCTTC

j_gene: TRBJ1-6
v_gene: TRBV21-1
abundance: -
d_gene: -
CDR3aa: CASRTGAYNSPLHF
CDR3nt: TGTGCCAGCAGGACAGGGGCATATAATTCACCCCTCCACTTT

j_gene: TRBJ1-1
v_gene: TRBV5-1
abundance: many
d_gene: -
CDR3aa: CASSPSGASTEAFF
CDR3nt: TGCGCCAGCAGCCCATCCGGGGCCAGCACTGAAGCTTTCTTT

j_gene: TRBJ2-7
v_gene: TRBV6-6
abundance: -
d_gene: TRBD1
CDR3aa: CASSYGTESYEQYF
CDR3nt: TGTGCCAGCAGTTATGGGACAGAATCCTACGAGCAGTACTTC

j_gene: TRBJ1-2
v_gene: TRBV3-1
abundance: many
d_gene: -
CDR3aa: CASSPGHYGYTF
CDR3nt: TGTGCCAGCAGCCCTGGACACTATGGCTACACCTTC

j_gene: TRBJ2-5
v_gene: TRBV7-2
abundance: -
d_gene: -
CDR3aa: CASSSSGTYRGTQYF
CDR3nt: TGTGCCAGCAGCTCCTCCGGGACTTACCGGGGGACCCAGTACTTC

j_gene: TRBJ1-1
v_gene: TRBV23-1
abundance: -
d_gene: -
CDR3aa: CASRRARMNTEAFF
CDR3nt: TGCGCCAGCAGGCGGGCACGGATGAACACTGAAGCTTTCTTT

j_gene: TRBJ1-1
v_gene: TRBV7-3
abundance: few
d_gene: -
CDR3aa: CASSSANSAEVIF
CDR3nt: TGTGCCAGCAGCTCCGCGAATTCAGCCGAGGTTATCTTT

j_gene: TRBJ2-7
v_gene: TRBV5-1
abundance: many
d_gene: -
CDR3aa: CASSLEAGNSYEQYF
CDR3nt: TGCGCCAGCAGCTTGGAGGCAGGGAATAGCTACGAGCAGTACTTC

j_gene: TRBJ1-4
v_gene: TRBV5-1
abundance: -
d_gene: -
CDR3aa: CASSSTGLNEKLFF
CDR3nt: TGCGCCAGCAGCTCGACAGGACTTAATGAAAAACTGTTTTTT

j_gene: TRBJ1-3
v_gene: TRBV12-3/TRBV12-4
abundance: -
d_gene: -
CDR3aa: CASSPDRGAGTIYF
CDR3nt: TGTGCCAGTAGCCCCGACCGGGGGGCAGGCACCATATATTTT

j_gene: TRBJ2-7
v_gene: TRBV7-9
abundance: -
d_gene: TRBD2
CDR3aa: CASKLGSGGYEQYF
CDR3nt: TGTGCCAGCAAGCTTGGTAGCGGGGGCTACGAGCAGTACTTC

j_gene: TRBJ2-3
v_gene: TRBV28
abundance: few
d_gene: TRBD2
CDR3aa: CASSFAGGLADTQYF
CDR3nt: TGTGCCAGCAGTTTCGCGGGGGGGCTGGCAGATACGCAGTATTTT